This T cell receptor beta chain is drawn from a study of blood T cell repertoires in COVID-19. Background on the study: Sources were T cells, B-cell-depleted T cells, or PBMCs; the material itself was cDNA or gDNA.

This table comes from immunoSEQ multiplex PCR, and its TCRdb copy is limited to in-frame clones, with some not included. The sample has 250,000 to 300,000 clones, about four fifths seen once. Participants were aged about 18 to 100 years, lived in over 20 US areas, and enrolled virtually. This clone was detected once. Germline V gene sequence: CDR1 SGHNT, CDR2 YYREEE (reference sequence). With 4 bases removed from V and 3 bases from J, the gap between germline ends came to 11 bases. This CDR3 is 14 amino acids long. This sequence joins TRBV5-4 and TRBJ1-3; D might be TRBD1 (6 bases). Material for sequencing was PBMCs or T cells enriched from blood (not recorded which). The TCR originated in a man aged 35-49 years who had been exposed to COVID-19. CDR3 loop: CASSQQGYGNTIYF. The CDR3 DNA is TGTGCCAGCAGCCAACAGGGCTATGGAAACACCATATATTTT. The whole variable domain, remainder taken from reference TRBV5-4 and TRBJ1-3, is ETGVTQSPTHLIKTRGQQVTLRCSSQSGHNTVSWYQQALGQGPQFIFQYYREEENGRGNFPPRFSGLQFPNYSSELNVNALELDDSALYLCASSQQGYGNTIYFGEGSWLTVV.